This T cell receptor beta chain was sequenced for a study of T cell repertoires in cytomegalovirus infection. The wider study: Researchers turned to recently identified HLA-C-restricted CMV epitopes as well as well-studied HLA-B-restricted ones. CMV infection and matching HLA type were both indicated by public TCR beta signatures. The study, taken as a whole, reports: CMV-specific TCR beta clonotypes restricted by HLA-C were the ones dominating the ex vivo response. Cumulative frequency of public TCR beta families picked out carriers of CMV plus the relevant HLA.

CDR1 LNHDA and CDR2 SQIVND come from the germline V gene (reference sequence). The V end was cut by 5 bases, the J end by 4 bases, with 14 bases between. The CDR3 extends over 14 amino acids. There are a few counts of this clonotype. The target antigen is unknown. MiXCR, applied by TCRdb to the reads, yields one record per CDR3 protein. The table has approximately 280,000 distinct CDR3 sequences, roughly 21% seen once; the top ten hold roughly a fifth. The sequences come from cultured PBMCs, collected from culture after CMV antigen stimulation. V usage is TRBV19 and J usage is TRBJ1-2, with D uncertain. This TCR derives from a human donor in good health (CMV status not recorded). Some clones in this sample may be carry-over from other donors' samples. The CDR3 loop is CASSSGWEPYGYTF. DNA for the CDR3: TGTGCCAGTAGTTCTGGATGGGAGCCCTATGGCTACACCTTC.